The rows below give T cell receptor beta chains drawn from one sample of a study of shared clonotypes between healthy human individuals. Profiling relied on immunoSEQ multiplex PCR, and the TCRdb table lists in-frame clones only, not all of them. Found here are about 490,000 clones, roughly 80% of them singletons; the top ten hold more than 9.5%. Specimen: PBMCs. These receptor sequences come from a woman aged 40 to 50 in good health. Some clones in this sample may be carry-over from other donors' samples. The CDR3 runs from the conserved cysteine through the conserved F or W. A D gene is named only where the DNA matches it firmly.

d_gene	j_gene	v_gene	CDR3nt	CDR3aa
TRBD1	TRBJ1-1	TRBV9	TGTGCCAGCAGCGGTTTTAATGACAGGGGACCTAGCGCTTTCTTT	CASSGFNDRGPSAFF
-	TRBJ1-5	TRBV7-8	TGTGCCAGCAGCGTGGTCGGGGACAACAATCAGCCCCAGCATTTT	CASSVVGDNNQPQHF
-	TRBJ1-2	TRBV10-1	TGCGCCAGCAGTGAGTCGAGGACGGGGGGTAGAGGCTACACCTTC	CASSESRTGGRGYTF
TRBD1	TRBJ2-4	TRBV18	TGTGCCAGCTCACTCGAGGCAGGGGGTATTGGCAAAAACATTCAGTACTTC	CASSLEAGGIGKNIQYF
-	TRBJ1-4	TRBV30	TGTGCCTGGAGTGTACTGGGGGGCTTTGGTGAAAAACTGTTTTTT	CAWSVLGGFGEKLFF
TRBD2	TRBJ2-1	TRBV14	TGTGCCAGCAGCCAAGTGTTAGCGGGAGGCAATGAGCAGTTCTTC	CASSQVLAGGNEQFF
-	TRBJ1-5	TRBV6-6	TGTGCCAGCAGTTACCCAAAAGGGAATAAGCCCCAGCATTTC	CASSYPKGNKPQHF
-	TRBJ2-3	TRBV27	TGTGCCAGCAGTCGACAGGGGAGGGTGACAGATACGCAGTATTTT	CASSRQGRVTDTQYF
-	TRBJ1-1	TRBV9	TGTGCCAGCAGCGTTGGGGGGCGAAGTACTGAAGCTTTCTTT	CASSVGGRSTEAFF
-	TRBJ1-3	TRBV6-5	TGTGCCAGCTCTTTAGGGGGGGAGCCTGGAAACACCATATATTTT	CASSLGGEPGNTIYF